The sample holds one count of the clone carrying this T cell receptor beta chain. Some clones are missing from TCRdb's copy, which holds only in-frame ones; the method was immunoSEQ multiplex PCR. Of a few hundred thousand clones listed, roughly 89% are singletons. This sample is drawn from a study of blood T cell repertoires in COVID-19. Study summary: The origin of the acute and convalescent COVID-19 samples was the United States, Italy and Spain.

The V gene's germline CDR1 is LGHDT and CDR2 YNNKEL (reference sequence). V was clipped by 1 base and J by 6 bases, with 16 bases between them. The CDR3 has 15 amino acids. The study drew participants aged about 18 to 89 years from under 30 US areas. Each participant's cohort was designated according to participant-reported clinical history. In Cohort 3, a recovered donor had either two negative PCRs, clearance, or symptom resolution. Sequencing was performed on PBMCs or T cells enriched from blood (not recorded which). This receptor was identified in a woman between 18 and 30 years old who had recovered from COVID-19. V usage is TRBV3-1 (or the pseudogene TRBV3-2) and J usage is TRBJ2-7; D gene unclear. The CDR3 nucleotides are TGTGCCAGCAGCCAAGTAGGCGCGTTCAGGCCCGAGCAGTACTTC. It yields the protein CASSQVGAFRPEQYF.